Listed below are T cell receptor beta chains from one sample, sequenced in a study of control samples from healthy donors and cancer patients. The assay was immunoSEQ multiplex PCR, and TCRdb's table has in-frame clones only and misses some. The sample yields about 160,000 clones, 90% to 95% seen once. The material sequenced was blood. The source of these receptors is a woman aged 25 to 45 in good health. Each CDR3 is given with its conserved first and last residue. D genes are given only for firm matches. Some rows have no size entry. The others give once, few or many, or a class for an expanded clone.

>-|TRBJ2-1|TRBV28|-
CASSPFQGVPYNEQFF
TGTGCCAGCAGTCCCTTCCAGGGAGTCCCCTACAATGAGCAGTTCTTC
>-|TRBJ2-1|TRBV7-2|-
CASSLEVSGWSLNEQFF
TGTGCCAGCAGCTTAGAGGTCTCGGGCTGGTCTCTCAATGAGCAGTTCTTC
>TRBD1|TRBJ1-1|TRBV19|-
CASSPRRGPEAFF
TGTGCCAGTAGTCCCCGGAGGGGGCCTGAAGCTTTCTTT
>-|TRBJ2-5|TRBV5-1|-
CASSLVGVQETQYF
TGCGCCAGCAGCTTGGTCGGGGTACAAGAGACCCAGTACTTC
>TRBD1|TRBJ2-5|TRBV30|-
CAWSNWQGARETQYF
TGTGCCTGGTCTAATTGGCAGGGGGCCAGGGAGACCCAGTACTTC
>-|TRBJ2-3|TRBV27|-
CASSLMAARPTDTQYF
TGTGCCAGCAGTTTAATGGCAGCCAGACCGACGGATACGCAGTATTTT
>TRBD2|TRBJ2-1|TRBV2|-
CASSDAGLANNEQFF
TGTGCCAGCAGTGACGCGGGACTAGCGAACAATGAGCAGTTCTTC
>TRBD2|TRBJ2-1|TRBV11-2|-
CASSLWAGVEQFF
TGTGCCAGCAGCCTATGGGCGGGAGTTGAGCAGTTCTTC
>-|TRBJ1-2|TRBV6-2/TRBV6-3|once
CASSYQDYGYTF
TGTGCCAGCAGTTACCAGGATTATGGCTACACCTTC
>-|TRBJ2-1|TRBV9|-
CASSLGASNEQFF
TGTGCCAGCAGTCTTGGGGCCTCAAATGAGCAGTTCTTC
>-|TRBJ2-2|TRBV30|-
CAWSTGTRYPGELFF
TGTGCCTGGAGTACCGGGACGAGGTACCCCGGGGAGCTGTTTTTT
>-|TRBJ2-7|TRBV10-3|-
CAIRDVSSYEQYF
TGTGCCATCCGGGACGTCAGCTCCTACGAGCAGTACTTC
>-|TRBJ1-5|TRBV5-8|-
CASSPGYSNQPQHF
TGTGCCAGCAGCCCCGGGTATAGCAATCAGCCCCAGCATTTT
>-|TRBJ2-7|TRBV18|-
CASSLARGGGDEQYF
TGTGCCAGCTCACTCGCGAGGGGAGGCGGCGACGAGCAGTACTTC
>-|TRBJ2-2|TRBV24-1|-
CATSEGTGELFF
TGTGCCACCAGTGAGGGCACCGGGGAGCTGTTTTTT
>-|TRBJ2-5|TRBV12-3/TRBV12-4|-
CASRGGGETQYF
TGTGCCAGCAGGGGGGGCGGGGAGACCCAGTACTTC
>TRBD2|TRBJ2-2|TRBV7-9|-
CASSLRLAGTGELFF
TGTGCCAGCAGCTTACGTCTAGCGGGCACCGGGGAGCTGTTTTTT
>-|TRBJ2-3|TRBV7-3|-
CASSLGADTQYF
TGTGCCAGCAGCTTAGGTGCAGATACGCAGTATTTT
>-|TRBJ1-2|TRBV20-1|-
CSATLRYGYTF
TGCAGTGCTACCCTAAGATATGGCTACACCTTC
>-|TRBJ2-6|TRBV15|-
CATSSSKQTGANVLTF
TGTGCCACCAGCAGTTCAAAACAGACTGGGGCCAACGTCCTGACTTTC
>-|TRBJ2-5|TRBV7-9|-
CASTLEETQYF
TGTGCCAGCACCTTAGAAGAGACCCAGTACTTC
>TRBD1|TRBJ1-4|TRBV30|-
CAWRPLLRQGREKLFF
TGTGCCTGGAGACCTCTCCTCCGACAGGGTAGGGAAAAACTGTTTTTT
>TRBD1|TRBJ1-3|TRBV6-5|-
CASSRDRGRGNTIYF
TGTGCCAGCAGCCGGGACAGGGGGCGAGGAAACACCATATATTTT
>-|TRBJ2-7|TRBV5-1|-
CASSVDSYEQYF
TGCGCCAGCAGCGTGGACTCCTACGAGCAGTACTTC
>-|TRBJ1-2|TRBV27|-
CASRPQGRADYGYTF
TGTGCCAGCAGACCTCAGGGGAGGGCGGACTATGGCTACACCTTC
>-|TRBJ2-3|TRBV10-1|-
CASATRKRGDNTDTQYF
TGCGCCAGCGCGACAAGGAAACGAGGGGATAACACAGATACGCAGTATTTT
>-|TRBJ2-3|TRBV29-1|-
CSVKGRSTDTQYF
TGCAGCGTTAAGGGACGGAGCACAGATACGCAGTATTTT
>TRBD2|TRBJ2-7|TRBV27|-
CASSAQPGLAGVKQYF
TGTGCCAGCAGTGCCCAACCGGGACTAGCGGGAGTAAAGCAGTACTTC
>-|TRBJ2-1|TRBV14|-
CASSQIISGLYNEQFF
TGTGCCAGCAGCCAAATTATCAGCGGATTATACAATGAGCAGTTCTTC
>-|TRBJ2-2|TRBV7-3|-
CASSLGPTNTGELFF
TGTGCCAGCAGCTTGGGACCCACGAACACCGGGGAGCTGTTTTTT
>-|TRBJ2-7|TRBV28|once
CASSLGDGYEQYF
TGTGCCAGCAGCTTGGGGGACGGGTACGAGCAGTACTTC
>TRBD1|TRBJ2-1|TRBV28|-
CASSPGQGDNEQFF
TGTGCCAGCAGTCCGGGACAGGGGGATAATGAGCAGTTCTTC
>TRBD1|TRBJ2-7|TRBV5-5|-
CASSLTRTGNEQYF
TGTGCCAGCAGCTTGACGAGGACAGGGAACGAGCAGTACTTC
>-|TRBJ2-3|TRBV24-1|-
CATSDLGLGTDTQYF
TGTGCCACCAGTGACCTGGGACTGGGCACAGATACGCAGTATTTT
>-|TRBJ2-5|TRBV5-1|-
CASSLRDQGETQYF
TGCGCCAGCAGCTTGCGGGACCAGGGAGAGACCCAGTACTTC
>-|TRBJ2-1|TRBV5-1|-
CASRPRDYNEQFF
TGCGCCAGCAGGCCTAGAGACTACAATGAGCAGTTCTTC
>-|TRBJ2-5|TRBV24-1|once
CATSDLRSGTGETQYF
TGTGCCACCAGTGATTTGCGTTCAGGGACGGGGGAGACCCAGTACTTC
>-|TRBJ2-2|TRBV5-1|-
CASSLGARNTGELFF
TGCGCCAGCAGCTTGGGGGCCAGGAACACCGGGGAGCTGTTTTTT
>TRBD1|TRBJ1-1|TRBV19|-
CASSLGTGDPAFF
TGTGCCAGTAGTCTTGGGACAGGGGATCCAGCTTTCTTT
>TRBD1|TRBJ1-2|TRBV29-1|-
CSVEDPGGYGYTF
TGCAGCGTTGAAGATCCAGGGGGCTATGGCTACACCTTC
>-|TRBJ1-3|TRBV6-5|-
CASEGGGPGNTIYF
TGTGCCAGCGAGGGTGGAGGGCCTGGAAACACCATATATTTT
>TRBD1|TRBJ2-7|TRBV6-5|-
CASDRETYEQYF
TGTGCCAGCGACAGGGAGACCTACGAGCAGTACTTC
>TRBD1|TRBJ2-7|TRBV6-2/TRBV6-3|few
CASSYLGTGVTYEQYF
TGTGCCAGCAGTTACTTGGGGACAGGGGTGACCTACGAGCAGTACTTC
>TRBD1|TRBJ1-5|TRBV18|-
CASSQGQGERQPQHF
TGTGCCAGCTCACAGGGACAGGGGGAAAGACAGCCCCAGCATTTT
>-|TRBJ2-6|TRBV19|few
CASSMIVSGANVLTF
TGTGCCAGTAGTATGATTGTTTCTGGGGCCAACGTCCTGACTTTC
>TRBD2|TRBJ2-3|TRBV19|once
CASSMGFGGGLETQYF
TGTGCCAGTAGTATGGGGTTCGGGGGAGGGCTCGAAACGCAGTATTTT
>-|TRBJ1-1|TRBV10-2|-
CASTLDRNTEAFF
TGCGCCAGCACCCTGGACAGAAACACTGAAGCTTTCTTT
>-|TRBJ2-3|TRBV11-2|-
CASSLGSIDTQYF
TGTGCCAGCAGCTTAGGGTCGATAGATACGCAGTATTTT
>TRBD2|TRBJ2-5|TRBV7-9|-
CASSLRLAGGETQYF
TGTGCCAGCAGCTTACGCCTAGCGGGGGGAGAGACCCAGTACTTC
>TRBD1|TRBJ2-5|TRBV12-5|once
CASGLNRGQETQYF
TGTGCTAGTGGTTTGAACAGGGGGCAAGAGACCCAGTACTTC
>-|TRBJ1-4|TRBV15|few
CATSRVRFEKLFF
TGTGCCACCAGCAGAGTAAGATTTGAAAAACTGTTTTTT
>TRBD2|TRBJ2-7|TRBV27|-
CASSLSGLAGTVQYF
TGTGCCAGCAGTTTATCCGGACTAGCGGGAACTGTGCAGTACTTC
>-|TRBJ2-2|TRBV13|once
CASGGRTANTGELFF
TGTGCCAGCGGAGGCCGGACGGCGAACACCGGGGAGCTGTTTTTT
>-|TRBJ2-7|TRBV19|-
CASTSRLGDRLRKQYF
TGTGCCAGTACCTCCCGTCTGGGAGACAGACTGAGGAAGCAGTACTTC